This T cell receptor (beta chain) is drawn from a study of tissue T cells after allogeneic stem cell transplantation. In this sample, this clone turned up a few times. What it binds is not known. Germline and genes here are mouse. The sequenced fragment ends 1 residue before the CDR3 boundary, so the rest is inferred from the germline J gene. CDR1 is NNHNN, CDR2 SYGAGS, per germline (reference sequence). V lost 5 bases and J lost 4, with 10 bases in between. This CDR3 spans 12 amino acids. Described time point: mouse harvest day 14 after allogeneic transplant. Each mouse received 10^7 T-cell-depleted marrow cells plus 10^6 splenic CD5+ T cells by tail vein. The study, taken as a whole, reports: Some tissue clones might be persisting host cells; their alloreactivity or antigen specificity was not determined. Tissue-detected TCR repertoire was only partly captured by blood and spleen T cells. Across patients, clones rarely overlapped, yet motif clusters were shared tissue-specifically.

The assay was immunoSEQ multiplex PCR, and TCRdb's table has in-frame clones only and misses some. The sample has some 3,000 clones, 45% to 55% seen once. This TCR came from a female BALB/c mouse given C57BL/6 T cells with graft-versus-host disease after an allogeneic hematopoietic cell transplant. The source material was gut tissue. The chain recombines TRBV13-2 with TRBJ2-7; the D gene is possibly TRBD2 (6 bases). The sequenced part of the CDR3 DNA is TGTGCCAGCGGGAATGGGGGTTATGAACAGTAC. Protein: CASGNGGYEQY. The full CDR3 protein is CASGNGGYEQYF.